This T cell receptor (beta chain) comes out of a study of cytomegalovirus exposure and HLA in healthy donors. In the study overall: Counted in an early data release were tens of millions of unique TCRs from HLA-typed donors.

PCR used 60 Vbeta primers and 13 Jbeta primers. Generated by immunoSEQ multiplex PCR, the TCRdb table keeps only in-frame clones and is missing some. The table includes over 85,000 clones, about 67% detected once. A word on this clone: Its target is not known.

CDR3 length equals 14 residues. CDR1 MDHEN and CDR2 SYDVKM come from the germline V gene. J gave up 11 bases and V 2 bases, and 11 bases lay outside the gene matches. Study results and caveats: Previously analyzed data showed that most TCR beta V segments were productive at a frequency of about 87% or about 30%.

Sequencing input: PBMCs. This clonotype was obtained from a man in his thirties or forties in good health and CMV-seronegative. V gene TRBV28 combines with J gene TRBJ1-1; 7 bases are a match to TRBD1. The CDR3 sequence: CASSLTGRTGWAFF. The CDR3 bases are TGTGCCAGCAGTTTAACAGGGCGGACAGGATGGGCTTTCTTT.